This T cell receptor beta chain is drawn from a study of CD8+CD57+ T cells in acquired aplastic anemia. Study overall: Sorting CD4+ and CD8+ cells gave DNA averaging approximately 2.9 ug.

CDR1 and CDR2 (germline): MNHNY, SVGAGI (reference sequence). The CDR3 has 12 residues. Points from the study as a whole: Sharing between patients and controls was observed for twenty-nine CD8+ CDR3 sequences. Researchers reported that CD8+ Simpson's diversity was not significantly different in patients versus controls.

In patients chosen for sequencing, flow cytometry had shown CD8+CD57+ cell expansion. Each patient gave a blood sample that was collected before any therapy had been received. CDR3 and TCR beta VDJ profiling relied on genomic DNA as the template. Via MiXCR, TCRdb re-called the reads, giving one row per CDR3 protein. The sample yields about 250,000 distinct CDR3 sequences, more than 45% seen once. About this clonotype itself: What it binds is unknown. Germline is not matched at one junction end, which may reflect a read error.

The V and J genes are TRBV6-6 and TRBJ1-2; a possible D gene is TRBD1 (5 bases). The TCR originated in a human donor with aplastic anemia. Sequenced input: sorted CD4+, CD8+, or CD8+CD57+ T cells (not recorded which) from PBMCs. This CDR3 reads CASSPVGHGYTF. As DNA, the CDR3 is TGTGCCAGCAGCCCGGTGGGGCATGGCTACACTTTC.